The source of this T cell receptor beta chain is a study of blood T cells in healthy people across ages. Through a sample-barcoded 5' primer and a J-beta primer mix, a second PCR was run for about 6 to 12 cycles. Each of the cDNA molecules was tagged by a template-switch adaptor with 12 random nucleotides. One entry per CDR3 protein results from TCRdb running MiXCR on the 5' RACE reads. The profile shows fewer than 900,000 distinct CDR3 sequences, 40% to 45% of them singletons. Findings of the study overall: Among T cells, TCR beta diversity per million cells dropped roughly linearly as age rose. PBMCs left unsorted prevented a conclusive naive versus antigen-experienced comparison. For the donors, CMV status was unknown and possibly confounded expanded clonotype changes.

The CDR3 spans 13 residues. V shed 7 bases and J shed 0 bases, with 7 bases lying between them. As regards this clonotype: Antigen specificity is unknown.

The V call is TRBV12-3 or TRBV12-4, the J call TRBJ1-3; the D is unclear. The TCR was taken from a woman between 55 and 75 years old in good health. Sequenced: blood. CDR3 nucleotide sequence: TGTGCCAGCATAGGGCTCTCTGGAAACACCATATATTTT. Protein: CASIGLSGNTIYF.